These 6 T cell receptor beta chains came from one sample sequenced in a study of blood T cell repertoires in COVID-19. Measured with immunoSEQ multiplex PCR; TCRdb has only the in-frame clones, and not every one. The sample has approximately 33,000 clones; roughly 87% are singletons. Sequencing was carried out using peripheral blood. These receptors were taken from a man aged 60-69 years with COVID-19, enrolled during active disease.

The CDR3, as DNA: TGTGCCAGCAGCTCCACCCCCAGTAGCGTCGACGAGCAGTACTTC. Translated, it gives CASSSTPSSVDEQYF. This sequence joins TRBV7-3 and TRBJ2-7; D may be TRBD2 (5 bases). Germline lookup yields CDR1 SGHTA and CDR2 FQGTGA. Trimming removed 4 bases at V and 5 bases at J, with 18 bases between. CDR3 length: 15 residues.

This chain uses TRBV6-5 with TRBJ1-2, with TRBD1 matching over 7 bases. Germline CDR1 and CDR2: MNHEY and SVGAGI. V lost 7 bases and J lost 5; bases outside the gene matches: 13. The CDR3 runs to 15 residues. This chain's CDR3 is CASIPRQGWPYGYTF. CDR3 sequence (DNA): TGTGCCAGCATCCCCCGACAGGGATGGCCTTATGGCTACACCTTC.

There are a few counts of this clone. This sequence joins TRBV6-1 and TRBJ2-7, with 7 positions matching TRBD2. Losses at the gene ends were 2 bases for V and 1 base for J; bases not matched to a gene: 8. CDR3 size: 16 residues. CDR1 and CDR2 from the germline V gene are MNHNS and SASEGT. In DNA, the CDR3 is TGTGCCAGCAGTGAACTCGGTAGCGGGCCTTCCTACGAGCAGTACTTC. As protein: CASSELGSGPSYEQYF.

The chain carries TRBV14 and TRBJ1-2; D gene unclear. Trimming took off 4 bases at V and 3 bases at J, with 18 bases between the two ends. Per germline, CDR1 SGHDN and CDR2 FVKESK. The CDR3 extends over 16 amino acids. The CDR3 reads CASSRGGPGSDYGYTF. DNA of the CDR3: TGTGCCAGCAGCCGAGGAGGACCGGGGTCAGACTATGGCTACACCTTC.

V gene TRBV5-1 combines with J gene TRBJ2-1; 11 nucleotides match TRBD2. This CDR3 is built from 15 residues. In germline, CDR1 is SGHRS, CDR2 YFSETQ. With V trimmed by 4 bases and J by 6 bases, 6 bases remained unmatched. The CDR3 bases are TGCGCCAGCAGCGAGGGACTAGCGGCCCTCAATGAGCAGTTCTTC. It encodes CASSEGLAALNEQFF.

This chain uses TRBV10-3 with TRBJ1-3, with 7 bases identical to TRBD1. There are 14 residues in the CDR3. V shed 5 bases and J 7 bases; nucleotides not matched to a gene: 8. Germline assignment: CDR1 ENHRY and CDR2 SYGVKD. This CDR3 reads CAISTGDYMNTIYF. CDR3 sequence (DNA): TGTGCCATCAGTACAGGGGATTACATGAACACCATATATTTT.